A selection of T cell receptor beta chains follows, all from one sample in a study of identical twins. MiXCR, applied by TCRdb to the 5' RACE reads, yields one record per CDR3 protein. The data hold some 1,700,000 distinct CDR3 sequences, with 32% observed a single time. The sample comprised cord blood. Every receptor here comes from a newborn girl in good health. Both conserved end residues are part of each CDR3. A D gene is named only where the DNA matches it firmly. Expanded clones get a size class; other rows say once, few or many, or leave the size out.

TRBJ2-1,TRBD2,TRBV2,once,CASSPRGGAYSEQFF,TGTGCCAGCAGTCCCCGGGGGGGGGCCTACAGTGAGCAGTTCTTC
TRBJ1-6,.,TRBV20-1,once,CSAKGRDNSPLHF,TGCAGTGCTAAGGGCAGGGACAATTCACCCCTCCACTTT
TRBJ2-1,.,TRBV14,.,CASSQGPWTMLNEQFF,TGTGCCAGCAGCCAAGGTCCGTGGACTATGCTCAATGAGCAGTTCTTC
TRBJ1-2,.,TRBV6-2/TRBV6-3,.,CASRGPGPNYGYTF,TGTGCCAGCAGAGGACCCGGGCCTAACTATGGCTACACCTTC
TRBJ2-3,TRBD2,TRBV4-1,.,CASSQDLAGGIVTQYF,TGCGCCAGCAGCCAAGACCTAGCGGGAGGTATTGTTACGCAGTATTTT
TRBJ1-2,.,TRBV6-1,.,CASTTLLGGPPNYGYTF,TGTGCCAGCACGACCCTCCTTGGGGGGCCGCCTAACTATGGCTACACCTTC
TRBJ1-4,.,TRBV6-1,.,CASSPRTESKEKLFF,TGTGCCAGCAGTCCCCGGACAGAATCTAAGGAAAAACTGTTTTTT
TRBJ2-4,.,TRBV20-1,few,CSARDKVAKNIQYF,TGCAGTGCTAGAGATAAAGTAGCCAAAAACATTCAGTACTTC
TRBJ2-7,TRBD2,TRBV28,few,CASSLGPETSGGNYEQYF,TGTGCCAGCAGTTTGGGCCCCGAAACTAGCGGGGGAAATTACGAGCAGTACTTC
TRBJ2-1,.,TRBV28,.,CASRLRAQALTYNEQFF,TGTGCCAGCAGGCTAAGGGCCCAGGCCCTCACCTACAATGAGCAGTTCTTC
TRBJ2-1,TRBD2,TRBV2,.,CAGGGLSYNEQFF,TGTGCCGGCGGGGGTCTCTCCTACAATGAGCAGTTCTTC
TRBJ1-2,.,TRBV6-5,.,CASTLPQGGYGYTF,TGTGCCAGCACCTTACCCCAGGGAGGATATGGCTACACCTTC
TRBJ2-3,.,TRBV20-1,.,CSARKGPLTDTQYF,TGCAGTGCTAGGAAGGGCCCCCTCACAGATACGCAGTATTTT
TRBJ1-2,.,TRBV29-1,many,CSVRQGSYGYTF,TGCAGCGTTCGGCAGGGTAGCTATGGCTACACCTTC
TRBJ2-7,.,TRBV3-1,many,CASSQAYEQYF,TGTGCCAGCAGCCAAGCCTACGAGCAGTACTTC
TRBJ2-7,TRBD2,TRBV5-1,.,CASSGWREGDEQYF,TGCGCCAGCTCCGGATGGCGGGAGGGCGATGAGCAGTACTTC
TRBJ2-7,TRBD2,TRBV4-2,.,CASSQGWLGLAGVEQYF,TGTGCCAGCAGCCAAGGCTGGCTGGGACTAGCGGGAGTCGAGCAGTACTTC
TRBJ2-3,.,TRBV5-1,few,CASSLWVPDTQYF,TGCGCCAGCAGCTTGTGGGTCCCAGATACGCAGTATTTT
TRBJ1-5,.,TRBV20-1,.,CSASGTPKKKEQPQHF,TGCAGTGCTTCCGGGACACCCAAAAAAAAGGAGCAGCCCCAGCATTTT
TRBJ2-7,.,TRBV27,few,CASSIHYRDEQYF,TGTGCCAGCAGTATACACTACAGGGACGAGCAGTACTTC
TRBJ2-3,.,TRBV15,few,CATSVAADTQYF,TGTGCCACCAGCGTCGCGGCGGATACGCAGTATTTT
TRBJ2-7,TRBD1,TRBV12-3/TRBV12-4,.,CASSPLDRGTYEQYF,TGTGCCAGCAGCCCCCTGGACAGGGGAACCTACGAGCAGTACTTC
TRBJ2-1,.,TRBV3-1,few,CASSRKARYNEQFF,TGTGCCAGCAGCCGAAAGGCCCGTTACAATGAGCAGTTCTTC
TRBJ2-7,.,TRBV20-1,many,CSAPTGYEQYF,TGCAGTGCTCCGACAGGCTACGAGCAGTACTTC
TRBJ2-7,.,TRBV27,.,CASSLSWGLAYEQYF,TGTGCCAGCAGTTTATCGTGGGGGCTCGCTTACGAGCAGTACTTC
TRBJ1-2,TRBD1,TRBV4-1,.,CASSYWTGLNYGYTF,TGCGCCAGCAGCTACTGGACAGGGCTTAACTATGGCTACACCTTC
TRBJ2-1,.,TRBV29-1,.,CSVEQVGHASYNEQFF,TGCAGCGTTGAACAGGTAGGACACGCCAGCTACAATGAGCAGTTCTTC
TRBJ2-1,TRBD2,TRBV20-1,.,CSARNDGGDEQFF,TGCAGTGCTAGGAATGACGGGGGGGATGAGCAGTTCTTC
TRBJ1-2,.,TRBV11-1,many,CASSSTVDSYGYTF,TGTGCCAGCAGCTCGACAGTTGACAGCTATGGCTACACCTTC
TRBJ2-3,TRBD2,TRBV5-1,few,CASSSIAGDSDTQYF,TGCGCCAGCAGCTCCATAGCGGGGGATTCAGATACGCAGTATTTT
TRBJ2-7,TRBD2,TRBV11-1,.,CASTELAGSLYEQYF,TGTGCCAGCACGGAACTAGCGGGATCGCTCTACGAGCAGTACTTC
TRBJ1-2,.,TRBV4-1,.,CASSQQRGYTF,TGCGCCAGCAGCCAACAACGTGGCTACACCTTC
TRBJ2-1,.,TRBV20-1,once,CSAHFFGLPYNEQFF,TGCAGTGCCCACTTTTTCGGACTCCCCTACAATGAGCAGTTCTTC
TRBJ2-2,.,TRBV9,.,CASSVVGSTNTGELFF,TGTGCCAGCAGCGTAGTGGGTAGTACGAACACCGGGGAGCTGTTTTTT
TRBJ1-6,.,TRBV12-3/TRBV12-4,few,CASSLAWTLPGRGHYNSPLHF,TGTGCCAGCAGTTTAGCGTGGACATTGCCCGGAAGGGGACACTATAATTCACCCCTCCACTTT
TRBJ2-2,.,TRBV29-1,few,CSVERNTGELFF,TGCAGCGTTGAACGCAACACCGGGGAGCTGTTTTTT
TRBJ2-2,.,TRBV12-3/TRBV12-4,.,CASSFSRGVNTGELFF,TGTGCCAGCAGTTTTAGTCGGGGAGTAAACACCGGGGAGCTGTTTTTT
TRBJ2-6,TRBD1,TRBV5-6,few,CASSSTGGFPSGANVLTF,TGTGCCAGCAGCTCAACAGGGGGCTTCCCCTCTGGGGCCAACGTCCTGACTTTC
TRBJ1-4,TRBD1,TRBV10-2,.,CATGDRGEKLFF,TGCGCCACAGGGGACAGGGGTGAAAAACTGTTTTTT
TRBJ2-1,TRBD2,TRBV20-1,.,CSARTSGGAILSCNEHFF,TGCAGTGCTAGGACTAGCGGGGGGGCTATATTGTCCTGCAATGAGCACTTCTTC
TRBJ1-6,.,TRBV20-1,.,CSALRDPNSPLHF,TGCAGTGCTCTCAGGGACCCAAATTCACCCCTCCACTTT
TRBJ2-3,TRBD2,TRBV4-2,few,CASSQHTSADTQYF,TGTGCCAGCAGCCAGCACACTAGCGCAGATACGCAGTATTTT
TRBJ2-1,.,TRBV9,.,CASARWERSYNEQFF,TGTGCCAGCGCCCGATGGGAGCGATCCTACAATGAGCAGTTCTTC
TRBJ1-5,.,TRBV20-1,.,CSASDRDGYSNQPQHF,TGCAGTGCTAGCGACCGGGACGGATATAGCAATCAGCCCCAGCATTTT
TRBJ2-7,TRBD2,TRBV20-1,.,CSARTSGKYEQYF,TGCAGTGCTAGGACTAGCGGGAAGTACGAGCAGTACTTC
TRBJ1-1,.,TRBV7-2,.,CASSGSGLNTEAFF,TGTGCCAGCAGCGGCAGCGGTTTGAACACTGAAGCTTTCTTT
TRBJ1-2,TRBD1,TRBV5-1,.,CASSSRQGPSYGYTF,TGCGCCAGCAGCTCCCGACAGGGCCCCTCCTATGGCTACACCTTC
TRBJ2-1,.,TRBV18,few,CASSLKGNYNEQFF,TGTGCCAGCTCACTGAAGGGGAACTACAATGAGCAGTTCTTC
TRBJ2-1,TRBD2,TRBV29-1,many,CSVEKRGDYNEQFF,TGCAGCGTTGAGAAGCGGGGGGATTACAATGAGCAGTTCTTC
TRBJ1-2,.,TRBV25-1,.,CASKSSGSPYGYTF,TGTGCCAGCAAGAGTTCCGGGTCGCCTTATGGCTACACCTTC
TRBJ1-5,.,TRBV30,few,CAWARGNQPQHF,TGTGCCTGGGCTAGGGGCAATCAGCCCCAGCATTTT
TRBJ2-5,.,TRBV25-1,.,CASSKADVETQYF,TGTGCCAGCAGTAAGGCAGATGTGGAGACCCAGTACTTC
TRBJ1-4,TRBD1,TRBV25-1,.,CASSAPGGEKLFF,TGTGCCAGCAGTGCTCCAGGGGGCGAAAAACTGTTTTTT
TRBJ2-7,.,TRBV28,many,CASRPLATPYEQYF,TGTGCCAGCAGACCCTTAGCGACTCCCTACGAGCAGTACTTC